This T cell receptor (beta chain) is from a study of blood T cell repertoires in COVID-19. Study-wide background: Sites across the United States, Italy and Spain contributed samples from acute and convalescent COVID-19. Sources were T cells, B-cell-depleted T cells, or PBMCs; the material itself was cDNA or gDNA.

Original handling: Nucleated cell counts were estimated from reference gene primer amplification. TCRdb's copy holds only in-frame clones and misses some; the assay was immunoSEQ multiplex PCR. The V and J calls and clone size come from that table; D and trimming were worked out from the DNA. The sample lists 55,000 to 65,000 clones; 70% to 90% were seen once. Trimming stripped 5 bases from V and 4 bases from J, with 21 bases between. Germline CDR1 is LNHDA and CDR2 is SQIVND (reference sequence). This CDR3 has 17 residues. The sequence was collected from a man aged 55 to 70 with acute or convalescent COVID-19. The sample was peripheral blood. The chain couples TRBV19 to TRBJ2-1; D might be TRBD2 (6 bases). Here the CDR3 DNA reads TGTGCCAGTAGTTTCCCCGACCAGCGGGTATCATACAATGAGCAGTTCTTC. This translates into CASSFPDQRVSYNEQFF.